A single sample is the source of the 25 T cell receptor beta chains below, sequenced in a study of cytomegalovirus exposure and HLA in healthy donors. Vbeta (60) and Jbeta (13) primers were used in the PCR. Sequencing was performed with immunoSEQ multiplex PCR; in TCRdb, only in-frame clones are kept and a portion is missing. The sample holds some 100,000 clones; 77% are singletons and the top ten take approximately 11%. The specimen sequenced was PBMCs. The receptors come from a man aged 35 to 55 in good health and CMV-seropositive.

This chain uses TRBV28 with TRBJ2-1; D gene unclear. Trimming cost V 3 bases and J 7 bases, with 10 bases left between them. CDR3 length: 13 residues. Germline CDR1 is MDHEN and CDR2 is SYDVKM. CDR3 sequence reads: CASSLESLNEQFF. The CDR3 DNA sequence: TGTGCCAGCAGTTTGGAGAGCCTGAATGAGCAGTTCTTC.

The chain joins TRBV9 to TRBJ1-5, with D possibly being TRBD1 (6 bases). The CDR3 has 16 residues. Trimming removed 5 bases from V and 7 bases from J, with 22 bases in between. Germline loops: CDR1 SGDLS, CDR2 YYNGEE. In DNA, the CDR3 is TGTGCCAGCAGTCGAGGAGTGGGGGGGGCCGGACAGCCCCAGCATTTT. As protein: CASSRGVGGAGQPQHF.

The chain employs TRBV9 and TRBJ1-3, with D possibly being TRBD1 (6 bases). This CDR3 spans 16 amino acids. Trimming removed 0 bases at V and 3 bases at J, with 13 bases between. CDR1 SGDLS and CDR2 YYNGEE come from the germline V gene. CDR3 coding DNA: TGTGCCAGCAGCGTAGGGCAGGGGCGAGGTGGAAACACCATATATTTT. Translation: CASSVGQGRGGNTIYF.

The chain employs TRBV4-1 and TRBJ1-2; tentatively, D is TRBD1 (6 bases). Trimming shortened V by 6 bases and J by 2 bases, and 13 bases separated the two germline ends. The CDR3 has 14 amino acids. The germline CDR1 and CDR2 sequences are MGHRA and YSYEKL. The CDR3 region has the DNA TGCGCCAGCAGGCTCACGAGGGGGAACTATGGCTACACCTTC. This sequence encodes CASRLTRGNYGYTF.

The chain has TRBV7-9 and TRBJ1-2, with D maybe TRBD1 (6 bases). The CDR3 extends over 13 amino acids. V was shortened by 5 bases and J by 4 bases, with 11 bases between the two germline ends. In germline, CDR1 is SEHNR, CDR2 FQNEAQ (reference sequence). In DNA, the CDR3 is TGTGCCAGCAGCCAAACAGGGATCTATGGCTACACCTTC. It codes for CASSQTGIYGYTF.

This chain's CDR3 is CASSQGLAGVGEQFF. The CDR3 DNA reads as TGCGCCAGCAGCCAAGGACTAGCGGGGGTCGGTGAGCAGTTCTTC. The chain has TRBV4-1 and TRBJ2-1, with 12 bases fitting TRBD2. The CDR3 consists of 15 residues. Germline CDR1 is MGHRA and CDR2 is YSYEKL. Trimming cost V 1 base and J 9 bases; bases outside gene matches: 4.

V and J are TRBV27 and TRBJ2-7; 14 bases agree with TRBD2. Per the germline V gene, CDR1 is MNHEY and CDR2 is SMNVEV (reference sequence). There are 14 residues in the CDR3. V shed 8 bases and J 4 bases; nucleotides not matched to a gene: 4. The CDR3 spells CASLRTSGGYEQYF. The DNA of the CDR3 is TGTGCCAGCCTGAGGACTAGCGGGGGGTACGAGCAGTACTTC.

The rearrangement links TRBV18 to TRBJ2-1, with D perhaps TRBD1 (5 bases). This CDR3 is built from 14 residues. Germline CDR1 is KGHSH and CDR2 is LQKENI. The V end was cut by 1 base, the J end by 8 bases, with 12 bases between. The CDR3 loop is CASSPLAGIHEQFF. The CDR3, as DNA: TGTGCCAGCTCACCACTTGCAGGGATCCATGAGCAGTTCTTC.

This rearrangement joins TRBV2 to TRBJ1-1; D is perhaps TRBD1 (6 bases). V was trimmed by 10 bases and J by 6 bases, leaving 18 bases between them. The CDR3 contains 13 residues. CDR1 and CDR2 from the germline V gene are SNHLY and FYNNEI. In nucleotides, the CDR3 is TGTGCCACGGGGGCCCGGGGGAGGGCTGAAGCTTTCTTT. Encoded protein: CATGARGRAEAFF.

The chain links TRBV7-3 to TRBJ2-1; 9 positions match TRBD1. Germline trimming cut 4 bases from V and 3 bases from J; bases unmatched to any gene: 16. CDR1 and CDR2 (germline): SGHTA, FQGTGA. The CDR3 is made up of 19 amino acids. The CDR3 bases are TGTGCCAGCAGCTCGAAAACTCCAAAGGGACAGGGTCGCTACAATGAGCAGTTCTTC. This gives the protein CASSSKTPKGQGRYNEQFF.

The gene calls are TRBV7-2 and TRBJ1-5; D possibly corresponds to TRBD1 (5 bases). This CDR3 comprises 15 residues. The V end was cut by 1 base, the J end by 5 bases, with 12 bases between. In germline, CDR1 is SGHTA, CDR2 FQGNSA. The CDR3: CASSLGRGLYQPQHF. In DNA form, the CDR3 reads TGTGCCAGCAGCTTAGGAAGGGGATTGTATCAGCCCCAGCATTTT.

The V gene is TRBV7-2, the J gene TRBJ2-5, with 7 positions matching TRBD1. Germline CDR1 and CDR2: SGHTA and FQGNSA. This CDR3 comprises 13 residues. V was pared by 4 bases and J by 3 bases, with 2 bases of the junction left unmatched. CDR3 in amino acids: CASSWGTEETQYF. The CDR3 DNA reads as TGTGCCAGCAGCTGGGGGACAGAAGAGACCCAGTACTTC. Full variable domain (rest looked up from reference TRBV7-2 and TRBJ2-5): GAGVSQSPSNKVTEKGKDVELRCDPISGHTALYWYRQSLGQGLEFLIYFQGNSAPDKSGLPSDRFSAERTGGSVSTLTIQRTQQEDSAVYLCASSWGTEETQYFGPGTRLLVL.

The gene calls are TRBV7-2 and TRBJ2-5; TRBD2 matches at 8 bases. This CDR3 has 17 amino acids. Germline V gene data show CDR1 as SGHTA and CDR2 as FQGNSA. J lost 1 base, V lost 3 bases, and 10 bases had no gene match. This chain's CDR3 is CASSLGLAGGVQETQYF. In DNA, the CDR3 is TGTGCCAGCAGCTTGGGACTTGCGGGGGGCGTCCAAGAGACCCAGTACTTC. Full variable domain (rest looked up from reference TRBV7-2 and TRBJ2-5): GAGVSQSPSNKVTEKGKDVELRCDPISGHTALYWYRQSLGQGLEFLIYFQGNSAPDKSGLPSDRFSAERTGGSVSTLTIQRTQQEDSAVYLCASSLGLAGGVQETQYFGPGTRLLVL.

The chain uses TRBV11-1 and TRBJ2-3; 8 nucleotides line up with TRBD2. The CDR3 contains 16 residues. V shed 5 bases, J shed 0 bases, and the junction held 7 bases outside the gene matches. The V gene's germline CDR1 is SGHAT and CDR2 FQDESV (reference sequence). This chain's CDR3 is CASSLIAGISTDTQYF. In nucleotides, the CDR3 is TGTGCCAGCAGCCTCATAGCGGGGATTAGCACAGATACGCAGTATTTT.

J is TRBJ1-3 and V is TRBV15, with 7 bases that match TRBD1. The CDR3 runs 13 residues. Per germline, CDR1 LNHNV and CDR2 YYDKDF (reference sequence). The chain's CDR3 is CGTRDSSGNTIYF. CDR3 bases: TGTGGGACCCGGGACAGCTCTGGAAACACCATATATTTT.

In its sample, this clone was seen a few times. The rearrangement links TRBV6-6 to TRBJ2-7, with 8 bases matching TRBD1. The length of the CDR3 is 15 residues. Germline lookup yields CDR1 MNHNY and CDR2 SVGAGI (reference sequence). V gave up 6 bases and J gave up 3 bases; unmatched junction bases: 10. This chain's CDR3 is CASSPGQGAVYEQYF. The CDR3 bases are TGTGCCAGCAGCCCCGGACAGGGAGCCGTCTACGAGCAGTACTTC.

This clone was seen a few times. Other DNA sequences in the same sample also yield this CDR3. The rearrangement uses TRBV28 and TRBJ1-6, with no clear D. The CDR3 consists of 16 residues. CDR1 and CDR2 (germline): MDHEN, SYDVKM. The V and J ends lost 5 bases and 0 bases respectively, with 11 bases between them. Here the CDR3 DNA reads TGTGCCAGCAGTCCGCGATCGAGCTCCTATAATTCACCCCTCCACTTT. Amino acid sequence: CASSPRSSSYNSPLHF.

The chain employs TRBV19 and TRBJ1-2, with D tentatively TRBD1 (5 bases). V was cut by 10 bases and J by 4 bases, with 19 bases left in between. From germline, CDR1 is LNHDA and CDR2 SQIVND (reference sequence). The CDR3 is made up of 14 amino acids. The CDR3 reads CATSRRDPRYGYTF. DNA of the CDR3: TGTGCCACCAGCAGGAGGGACCCCCGCTATGGCTACACCTTC.

The rearrangement uses TRBV11-1 and TRBJ2-7, with TRBD1 as a possible D gene (5 bases). The V and J ends lost 2 bases and 6 bases respectively, with 14 bases between them. The CDR3 spans 14 residues. The germline gives CDR1 SGHAT, CDR2 FQDESV (reference sequence). CDR3 nucleotides: TGTGCCAGCAGCTTACAGGGTTTTCACGGCGAGCAGTACTTC. Its protein is CASSLQGFHGEQYF.

The gene calls are TRBV29-1 and TRBJ1-1; D gene ambiguous. Germline V gene lookup returns CDR1 SQVTM and CDR2 ANQGSEA. Trimming stripped 3 bases from V and 1 base from J, with 9 bases between. The CDR3 sequence is 13 residues long. The DNA for the CDR3 is TGCAGCGTTGATGCGGGAAAGAACACTGAAGCTTTCTTT. It encodes CSVDAGKNTEAFF.

This rearrangement joins TRBV15 to TRBJ1-1; TRBD1 agrees at 11 bases. Germline assignment: CDR1 LNHNV and CDR2 YYDKDF (reference sequence). Losses at the gene ends were 5 bases for V and 3 bases for J; bases not matched to a gene: 11. The CDR3 is made up of 17 amino acids. The CDR3 region has the DNA TGTGCCACCAGCGGATCCCGGGACAGGGGGTTAGACACTGAAGCTTTCTTT. Translated, it gives CATSGSRDRGLDTEAFF.

This chain joins TRBV6-1 and TRBJ2-3; the match to TRBD2 covers 11 bases. This CDR3 comprises 18 residues. The J segment lost 3 bases and the V segment lost 4 bases, leaving 12 bases of the junction unmatched. Looked up from germline, CDR1 is MNHNS and CDR2 is SASEGT. CDR3 sequence reads: CASSGLAPGLAVTDTQYF. CDR3 coding DNA: TGTGCCAGCAGTGGTCTCGCCCCGGGACTAGCGGTAACAGATACGCAGTATTTT.

The rearrangement links TRBV7-2 to TRBJ2-5; D is ambiguous. The CDR3 extends over 12 amino acids. The germline CDR1 and CDR2 sequences are SGHTA and FQGNSA. Between the trimmed V and J ends, which lost 3 bases and 5 bases, there was a span of 7 bases. As DNA, the CDR3 is TGTGCCAGCAGCTTTGGAGAGGAGACCCAGTACTTC. Translation gives CASSFGEETQYF.

The chain employs TRBV7-2 and TRBJ1-5, with D perhaps matching TRBD1 (6 bases). Trimming took 3 bases from V and 4 from J, leaving 7 bases between them. There are 13 residues in the CDR3. Germline loops: CDR1 SGHTA, CDR2 FQGNSA. The CDR3 is CASSLGANQPQHF. CDR3 sequence (DNA): TGTGCCAGCAGCTTGGGGGCGAATCAGCCCCAGCATTTT.

This clone turned up a few times. V is TRBV7-2 and J is TRBJ1-1; 10 bases fit TRBD1. J lost 3 bases, V lost 6 bases, and 7 bases had no gene match. Germline CDR1 SGHTA, CDR2 FQGNSA. The length of the CDR3 is 15 residues. CDR3 loop: CASRPTGTGDTEAFF. The CDR3 DNA follows: TGTGCCAGCAGACCGACCGGGACAGGGGACACTGAAGCTTTCTTT.